The present entry profiles one T cell receptor beta chain with its context. This clonotype has only a few counts. The target of this receptor is not known. It has no much larger one-base neighbor in the sample; base qualities were not kept. This entry comes from a study of identical twins (dated by TCRdb to about 2016). With regard to the full study: The study deep-sequenced TCR alpha and beta repertoires from monozygotic twins, unrelated adults of various ages and cord blood to test whether fetal clonotypes persist. To rule out contamination, the twin experiments were replicated at different times with different library preparation protocols.

V ends up 3 bases short and J 0 bases short, with an unmatched junction base count of 2. The CDR3 sequence holds 15 residues, the cysteine and phenylalanine included. CDR3 DNA is the only sequence kept; it has 45 bases, read in frame from the first base. Sequences SNHLY (CDR1) and FYNNEI (CDR2) are obtained from the germline V gene. The method was 5' RACE. Sequencing relied on an Illumina HiSeq 2000. A universal primer binding site was introduced by template switching, and a unique molecular identifier was present in the final cDNA, enabling accurate counting of TCR cDNA molecules. Specific primers in the conserved constant-segment region were used to synthesize first-strand cDNA for TCR alpha and beta chains. To control for contamination, every cDNA library was double barcoded, receiving both a SMART-Mk sample barcode and Illumina barcodes. Two successive PCR steps introduced TruSeq adapter sequences along with Illumina sample barcodes. The TCR alpha and beta cDNA libraries were sequenced on the Illumina HiSeq platform using custom primers. In the original analysis: MiGEC processed the raw reads to extract unique molecular identifiers, while MiXCR was used to determine the CDR3 positions. Recombination models were inferred per individual with the repgenHMM and IGoR tools using an EM algorithm. Shared clonotype analysis was performed with the tcR package in R, normalizing sharing by the product of cloneset sizes. To study raw recombination without the effects of thymic and clonal selection, out-of-frame nonproductive sequences were analyzed. TCRdb passed the public sequencing reads through fastp at Q25 and MiXCR, retaining productive beta sequences. Each CDR3 protein appears once, grouped with its most common genes and DNA. The V and J calls were determined by TCRdb, not by the authors. The sample table shows about 240,000 distinct CDR3 sequences, and 7.5% are seen once. More than 5% of the sample comes from the top ten.

General findings and caveats noted by the study authors: Abundant cord blood beta clonotypes had fewer insertions, young adult naive repertoires showed a similar but weaker trend, and memory repertoires showed no such trend. Zero-insertion analyses could be partly confounded by invariant T cells such as MAIT and iNKT, although diverse VJ usage argued against such confounding for most clonotypes. Compared with coincidental sharing between unrelated individuals, out-of-frame TCR alpha sequences shared between twins had an excess of sequences with low generation probability. Excess twin sharing in beta out-of-frame sequences was weaker because fewer shared sequences lowered the signal-to-noise ratio. Out-of-frame TCR alpha sharing in monozygotic twins was systematically underestimated by recombination models, whereas sharing between unrelated individuals was in agreement with the recombination models. Conclusions relied on cross-sectional statistical analysis, since the same donors could not be followed over many years.

All donors were healthy Caucasians. Three pairs of female monozygotic twins, all aged about 18 to 30 years, were included in the twin cohort. Positive isolation kits from Invitrogen were used to isolate the CD4+ and CD8+ T cell populations. The sample was also linked to a second study, of yellow fever vaccine responses in identical twins. The second study reports: The T cell response to vaccination in identical twins was reported by the authors to appear partly convergent and partly personalized. Focusing on identical twins, the study followed the T cell clones that responded to the vaccine, and did so with precision.

This TCR was recovered from a woman aged 18 to 35 in good health. Sequencing was done on a sample of CD8+ T cells sorted from blood. The rearranged chain carries TRBV2 and TRBJ2-1, and TRBD1 aligns with 7 junction nucleotides. The sequenced DNA: TGTGCCAGCAGTGACCGGGACAGCTCCTACAATGAGCAGTTCTTC. Translated, it reads CASSDRDSSYNEQFF.